The next 32 T cell receptor beta chains were all read from a single sample in a study of identical twins. In TCRdb, the 5' RACE reads were re-called with MiXCR into one record per CDR3 protein. The repertoire includes hundreds of thousands of distinct CDR3 sequences, around 6% of them detected once, and about 2% sits in the top ten. Sample: naive T cells sorted from blood. Receptors originate from a man younger than 35 in good health.

This clonotype was observed at least ten times. V and J are TRBV7-9 and TRBJ1-2, with TRBD1 identical over 8 bases. The V gene's germline CDR1 is SEHNR and CDR2 FQNEAQ (reference sequence). The CDR3 sequence is 13 residues long. Unmatched junction bases numbered 7, after V lost 5 bases and J lost 8 bases. DNA of the CDR3: TGTGCCAGCAGCGGACAGGGCGATGGGGGCTACACCTTC. Its protein is CASSGQGDGGYTF.

The rearrangement joins TRBV18 to TRBJ1-1; D remains ambiguous. V dropped 2 bases and J dropped 3 bases, with 13 bases sitting between them. Germline V lookup: CDR1 KGHSH, CDR2 LQKENI. The CDR3 spans 15 residues. As DNA, the CDR3 is TGTGCCAGCTCACCAGTTTCCGCGACGGACACTGAAGCTTTCTTT. It specifies CASSPVSATDTEAFF.

This clonotype was counted between two and nine times. This chain links TRBV7-8 with TRBJ2-1; weak D call: TRBD1 (5 bases). V lost 7 bases and J lost 9, with 13 bases in between. Germline lookup yields CDR1 SGHVS and CDR2 FQNEAQ. The CDR3 has 12 residues. The CDR3 here is CASMQGYTEQFF. As DNA, the CDR3 is TGTGCCAGCATGCAGGGCTATACTGAGCAGTTCTTC.

This clonotype was recorded many times. The chain carries TRBV28 and TRBJ2-3; D remains unclear. Germline V gene sequence: CDR1 MDHEN, CDR2 SYDVKM. V lost 5 bases and J lost 2, with 11 bases in between. The CDR3 is made up of 14 amino acids. Here the CDR3 DNA reads TGTGCCAGCAGTATGAATCAACACACAGATACGCAGTATTTT. Translating it yields CASSMNQHTDTQYF.

This clonotype was counted a few times. The chain has TRBV6-1 and TRBJ2-5, with 9 bases aligning to TRBD1. Germline trimming cut 6 bases from V and 4 bases from J; bases unmatched to any gene: 3. This CDR3 region has 13 residues. Germline V gene sequence: CDR1 MNHNS, CDR2 SASEGT. The CDR3 DNA is TGTGCCAGCAGGGGGACAGGGAGAGAGACCCAGTACTTC. Translated: CASRGTGRETQYF.

This clonotype was counted many times. The chain carries TRBV15 and TRBJ2-5; no firm D call. The ends were cut back, 1 base at V and 5 bases at J, with 8 bases in the middle. The germline V gene encodes CDR1 LNHNV and CDR2 YYDKDF (reference sequence). This CDR3 region has 13 residues. CDR3 bases: TGTGCCACCAGCAGAGGTGGTTTTGAGACCCAGTACTTC. This encodes CATSRGGFETQYF.

The table lists this clonotype with many counts. V is TRBV10-3 and J is TRBJ2-1; tentatively, D is TRBD2 (6 bases). CDR3 length equals 15 residues. The V gene's germline CDR1 is ENHRY and CDR2 SYGVKD. V dropped 6 bases and J dropped 9 bases, with 21 bases sitting between them. This CDR3 is CAISDRDSEYREQFF. Written as DNA, the CDR3 is TGTGCCATCAGCGACCGGGACTCCGAATATCGTGAGCAGTTCTTC.

This clonotype was observed at least ten times. The rearrangement uses TRBV29-1 and TRBJ2-7, with 8 bases matching TRBD1. The CDR3 runs to 14 residues. Germline trimming cut 4 bases from V and 4 bases from J; bases unmatched to any gene: 9. Per the germline V gene, CDR1 is SQVTM and CDR2 is ANQGSEA. The CDR3 DNA follows: TGCAGCGTTGGGGAACAGGGGGTACCTTACGAGCAGTACTTC. Translated: CSVGEQGVPYEQYF.

Here the CDR3 DNA reads TGTGCCAGCAGCTCAACGGGACTAGCGGGAGGTTTTAATGAGCAGTTCTTC. It is translated as CASSSTGLAGGFNEQFF. V gene TRBV7-8 combines with J gene TRBJ2-1, with 15 nucleotides matching TRBD2. Germline V gene sequence: CDR1 SGHVS, CDR2 FQNEAQ. The CDR3 is 17 residues long. Germline trimming cut 4 bases from V and 7 bases from J; bases unmatched to any gene: 8.

This clonotype was observed many times. J is TRBJ1-4 and V is TRBV4-3; D uncertain. Deletions cut 0 bases from V and 8 bases from J, with 7 bases between. This CDR3 comprises 13 residues. In germline, CDR1 is LGHNA, CDR2 YSLEER. Here the CDR3 reads CASSQEGREKLFF. The DNA of the CDR3 is TGCGCCAGCAGCCAAGAGGGCAGGGAAAAACTGTTTTTT.

This clonotype was detected only a few times. This rearrangement joins TRBV4-2 to TRBJ2-2; 13 bases line up with TRBD2. V was clipped by 5 bases and J by 9 bases; unmatched bases: 9. The CDR3 spans 16 residues. Germline V gene lookup returns CDR1 LGHNA and CDR2 YNFKEQ. The CDR3 DNA reads as TGTGCCAGCAGCTCCAGACTAGCGGGAGGTTTCCGGGAGCTGTTTTTT. Translation: CASSSRLAGGFRELFF.

This clonotype has a handful of counts. J is TRBJ2-1 and V is TRBV4-3; the match to TRBD2 covers 13 bases. Per the germline V gene, CDR1 is LGHNA and CDR2 is YSLEER. V lost 0 bases to trimming and J lost 10 bases; unmatched junction nucleotides: 3. This CDR3 comprises 15 residues. The CDR3: CASSQDLTSGREQFF. DNA of the CDR3: TGCGCCAGCAGCCAAGATCTGACTAGCGGGAGGGAGCAGTTCTTC.

This clonotype was seen only a few times. This sequence joins TRBV15 and TRBJ1-4, with D perhaps TRBD1 (6 bases). CDR3 length equals 14 residues. The germline CDR1 and CDR2 sequences are LNHNV and YYDKDF (reference sequence). V gave up 1 base and J gave up 5 bases, with 8 bases separating them. The CDR3 nucleotides are TGTGCCACCAGCAGAGTGGGGGGCAATGAAAAACTGTTTTTT. Translated, it gives CATSRVGGNEKLFF.

This clonotype was recorded many times. This chain joins TRBV12-3 or TRBV12-4 and TRBJ2-5, with a weak D call TRBD2 (7 bases). Trimming left V 8 bases short and J 4 bases short, with 11 bases between. This CDR3 contains 12 residues. CDR3 in DNA: TGTGCCAGCGTTGGGGGGGCAGAGACCCAGTACTTC. Translated, it gives CASVGGAETQYF.

At least ten counts were recorded for this clonotype. The chain recombines TRBV12-3 or TRBV12-4 with TRBJ2-2, with 7 bases fitting TRBD1. V shed 6 bases, J shed 11 bases, and the junction held 6 bases outside the gene matches. The CDR3 is 12 residues long. CDR3 nucleotide sequence: TGTGCCAGCAGCCCCGGGACAGTCGAGCTGTTTTTT. The encoded protein is CASSPGTVELFF.

The chain employs TRBV2 and TRBJ2-5; the match to TRBD2 covers 13 bases. V gave up 8 bases and J gave up 4 bases; unmatched junction bases: 16. This CDR3 has 18 amino acids. CDR1 and CDR2 from the germline V gene are SNHLY and FYNNEI. CDR3 sequence reads: CASAETGTSGTGGETQYF. The CDR3 nucleotides are TGTGCCAGCGCAGAAACCGGGACTAGCGGGACTGGGGGAGAGACCCAGTACTTC.

This clonotype was detected a few times. The J gene is TRBJ2-3, the V gene TRBV7-8; 10 bases agree with TRBD1. Germline CDR1 reads SGHVS; CDR2 reads FQNEAQ. This CDR3 comprises 17 residues. V dropped 5 bases and J dropped 4; count of bases not matched to a gene: 12. The CDR3 DNA reads TGTGCCAGCAGCGTTGATCCGGGACAGGGGATGGCAGATACGCAGTATTTT. Protein product: CASSVDPGQGMADTQYF.

This clonotype was observed at least ten times. V gene TRBV20-1 combines with J gene TRBJ2-7; 9 bases fit TRBD2. CDR1 is DFQATT and CDR2 is SNEGSKA in the germline V gene (reference sequence). With V trimmed by 0 bases and J by 6 bases, 9 bases remained unmatched. The CDR3 has 15 amino acids. The CDR3 nucleotides read TGCAGTGCTAGAGAATATGGGCTAGCGGGAACCGAGCAGTACTTC. It is translated as CSAREYGLAGTEQYF.

The V call is TRBV6-1, the J call TRBJ1-5, with TRBD1 identical over 9 bases. The germline V gene encodes CDR1 MNHNS and CDR2 SASEGT. This CDR3 region has 14 residues. V was pared by 4 bases and J by 5 bases, with 3 bases of the junction left unmatched. The CDR3 sequence is CASSARDRDQPQHF. The CDR3 DNA reads TGTGCCAGCAGTGCCCGGGACAGGGATCAGCCCCAGCATTTT.

This clonotype has ten or more counts. The chain uses TRBV24-1 and TRBJ1-2; D call uncertain. The CDR3 length is 14 residues. The V and J ends lost 3 bases and 8 bases respectively, with 15 bases between them. Germline values: CDR1 KGHDR, CDR2 SFDVKD. CDR3 sequence reads: CATSDRTGYDGYTF. For the CDR3, the DNA is TGTGCCACCAGTGATCGGACGGGATATGACGGCTACACCTTC.

The chain recombines TRBV18 with TRBJ1-6; TRBD1 matches 7 bases. The V and J ends lost 3 bases and 8 bases, in that order; junction bases with no gene match: 7. Germline CDR1 and CDR2: KGHSH and LQKENI. This CDR3 has 15 residues. CDR3 in DNA: TGTGCCAGCTCACCTGGGACAGCTCAGCATTCACCCCTCCACTTT. Translated: CASSPGTAQHSPLHF.

This clonotype was counted between two and nine times. V gene TRBV25-1 combines with J gene TRBJ2-2; no firm D call. The V and J ends lost 3 bases and 1 base respectively, with 6 bases between them. CDR3 length: 14 amino acids. Germline V gene sequence: CDR1 MGHDK, CDR2 SYGVNS. CDR3 in amino acids: CASSEDQNTGELFF. The CDR3 region has the DNA TGTGCCAGCAGTGAGGATCAGAACACCGGGGAGCTGTTTTTT.

This clonotype was counted at least ten times. This sequence joins TRBV9 and TRBJ2-1; maybe TRBD1 (6 bases). CDR3 length equals 14 residues. Germline V gene data show CDR1 as SGDLS and CDR2 as YYNGEE. Trimming stripped 4 bases from V and 12 bases from J, with 20 bases between. CDR3 sequence reads: CASSPPGDPGLQFF. The CDR3 DNA follows: TGTGCCAGCAGCCCTCCAGGGGATCCGGGATTGCAGTTCTTC.

This clonotype was picked up many times. This sequence joins TRBV5-1 and TRBJ1-2; D not certain. The CDR3 spans 14 residues. With 5 bases removed from V and 0 bases from J, the gap between germline ends came to 11 bases. Per germline, CDR1 SGHRS and CDR2 YFSETQ. This chain's CDR3 is CASSTVSANYGYTF. CDR3 in DNA: TGCGCCAGCAGTACCGTCTCAGCTAACTATGGCTACACCTTC.

The gene calls are TRBV5-1 and TRBJ2-1; 11 bases are shared with TRBD2. Germline loops: CDR1 SGHRS, CDR2 YFSETQ. V was clipped by 2 bases and J by 2 bases; unmatched bases: 3. The length of the CDR3 is 16 residues. The CDR3: CASSFLAGGPYNEQFF. CDR3 DNA: TGCGCCAGCAGCTTTCTAGCGGGAGGCCCCTACAATGAGCAGTTCTTC.

This clonotype occurred many times. The chain combines TRBV7-9 with TRBJ2-1; D uncertain. The length of the CDR3 is 13 residues. Germline V gene sequence: CDR1 SEHNR, CDR2 FQNEAQ (reference sequence). V was pared by 1 base and J by 9 bases, with 10 bases between. CDR3 in DNA: TGTGCCAGCAGCTTAGAGGGTCGCATTGAGCAGTTCTTC. It yields the protein CASSLEGRIEQFF.

This clonotype was recorded many times. The chain has TRBV6-1 and TRBJ2-1, with 9 bases matching TRBD2. V lost 5 bases, J lost 5 bases, and 10 bases stayed unmatched. This CDR3 has 16 residues. CDR1 MNHNS and CDR2 SASEGT come from the germline V gene. For the CDR3, the DNA is TGTGCCAGCAGTCCGTTAGCGGGAGCAGGGAACAATGAGCAGTTCTTC. Protein product: CASSPLAGAGNNEQFF.

The chain couples TRBV5-1 to TRBJ1-1; no definite D call. The CDR3 extends over 14 amino acids. The germline V and J ends were trimmed by 0 bases and 1 base, with 7 bases remaining between them. Per the germline V gene, CDR1 is SGHRS and CDR2 is YFSETQ. The CDR3 DNA sequence: TGCGCCAGCAGCTTGGGGTTTGGGAACACTGAAGCTTTCTTT. Translated, it gives CASSLGFGNTEAFF.

This clonotype was seen many times. This chain uses TRBV28 with TRBJ2-2, with 9 bases aligning to TRBD1. The CDR3 sequence is 14 residues long. Germline values: CDR1 MDHEN, CDR2 SYDVKM. V shed 6 bases, J shed 8 bases, and the junction held 7 bases outside the gene matches. Written as DNA, the CDR3 is TGTGCCAGCAGCAGACACAGGGGGCGAGGGGAGCTGTTTTTT. The encoded protein is CASSRHRGRGELFF.

Ten or more counts support this clonotype. This chain links TRBV7-9 with TRBJ1-2; possibly TRBD1 for D (6 bases). Germline CDR1 SEHNR, CDR2 FQNEAQ (reference sequence). This CDR3 region has 14 residues. The germline V and J ends were trimmed by 4 bases and 1 base, with 10 bases remaining between them. The CDR3 nucleotides are TGTGCCAGCAGCTATTGGGACATTAACTATGGCTACACCTTC. The encoded protein is CASSYWDINYGYTF.

This clonotype was found once. The rearrangement joins TRBV7-9 to TRBJ1-4, with D perhaps TRBD1 (5 bases). Looked up from germline, CDR1 is SEHNR and CDR2 is FQNEAQ (reference sequence). V was cut by 5 bases and J by 4 bases, with 14 bases left in between. The CDR3 spans 15 residues. CDR3 sequence reads: CASSPGHQNNEKLFF. DNA of the CDR3: TGTGCCAGCAGCCCCGGACACCAAAATAATGAAAAACTGTTTTTT.

The CDR3 sequence: CSAREDRVNTEAFF. The CDR3 DNA reads as TGCAGTGCTAGAGAGGACAGGGTGAACACTGAAGCTTTCTTT. The chain is built from TRBV20-1 and TRBJ1-1; 8 positions agree with TRBD1. The CDR3 is 14 amino acids. V shed 0 bases and J 0 bases; nucleotides not matched to a gene: 0. Looked up from germline, CDR1 is DFQATT and CDR2 is SNEGSKA (reference sequence).